The 2 T cell receptor beta chains given below trace back to one sample, sequenced in a study of blood T cell repertoires in COVID-19. Data came from immunoSEQ multiplex PCR; TCRdb stores just in-frame clones and leaves some out. The data contain 30,000 to 45,000 clones, roughly nine tenths of them singletons. Sequenced material: peripheral blood. The source of these receptors is a human donor in a cohort sampled during active COVID-19.

The genes are TRBV28 and TRBJ1-1, with a weak D call TRBD1 (5 bases). The V gene's germline CDR1 is MDHEN and CDR2 SYDVKM. The CDR3 runs 14 residues. Trimming left V 5 bases short and J 8 bases short, with 18 bases between. Here the CDR3 reads CASSPPLRQPEAFF. CDR3 DNA: TGTGCCAGCAGTCCGCCACTCCGACAGCCCGAAGCTTTCTTT.

V and J are TRBV5-1 and TRBJ1-1, with D perhaps TRBD1 (6 bases). From germline, CDR1 is SGHRS and CDR2 YFSETQ. The CDR3 has 14 residues. V was shortened by 3 bases and J by 0 bases, with 9 bases between the two germline ends. The CDR3 here is CASSWTALNTEAFF. The CDR3 DNA is TGCGCCAGCAGCTGGACAGCCTTGAACACTGAAGCTTTCTTT.